This TCR beta chain was sequenced for a study of OX40 agonist ivuxolimab in advanced cancers. The protocol was immunoSEQ multiplex PCR, while the TCRdb copy is restricted to in-frame clones and leaves out a portion. The table has about 80,000 clones, roughly 90% seen once; the top ten hold approximately 0.69%. Germline V lookup: CDR1 LNHDA, CDR2 SQIVND (reference sequence). Trimming pared 6 bases from V and 2 bases from J, leaving 16 bases between. The CDR3 covers 15 residues. This sequence was found in an adult with an advanced solid tumor such as melanoma, head and neck, liver or kidney cancer. The V gene is TRBV19, the J gene TRBJ1-1; D remains unclear. Sequencing used CD4+ or CD8+ T cells sorted from blood, obtained in a trial of the OX40 agonist ivuxolimab. CDR3 nucleotides: TGTGCCAGTAGCTCCGGGTCAGCAACTAACACTGAAGCTTTCTTT. Amino acids: CASSSGSATNTEAFF.